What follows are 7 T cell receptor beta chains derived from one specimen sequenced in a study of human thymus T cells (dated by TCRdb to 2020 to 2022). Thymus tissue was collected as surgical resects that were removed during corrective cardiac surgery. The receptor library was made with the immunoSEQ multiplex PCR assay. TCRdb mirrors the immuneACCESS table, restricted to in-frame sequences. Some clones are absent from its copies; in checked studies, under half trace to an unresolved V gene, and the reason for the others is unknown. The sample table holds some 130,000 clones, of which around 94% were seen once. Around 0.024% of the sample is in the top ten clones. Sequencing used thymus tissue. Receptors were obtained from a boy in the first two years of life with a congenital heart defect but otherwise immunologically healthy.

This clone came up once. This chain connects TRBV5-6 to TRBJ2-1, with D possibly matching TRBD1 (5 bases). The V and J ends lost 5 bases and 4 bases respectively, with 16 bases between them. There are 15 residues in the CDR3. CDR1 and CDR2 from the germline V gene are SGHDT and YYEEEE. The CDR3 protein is CASRPGWSGYNEQFF. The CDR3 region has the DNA TGTGCCAGCAGACCAGGGTGGTCTGGATACAATGAGCAGTTCTTC.

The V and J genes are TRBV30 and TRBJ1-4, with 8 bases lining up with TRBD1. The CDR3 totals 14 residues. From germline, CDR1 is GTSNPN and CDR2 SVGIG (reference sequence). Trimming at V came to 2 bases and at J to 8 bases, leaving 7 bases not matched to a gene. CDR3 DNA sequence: TGTGCCTGGAGTAAGACAGGGGTACAGGAAAAACTGTTTTTT. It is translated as CAWSKTGVQEKLFF. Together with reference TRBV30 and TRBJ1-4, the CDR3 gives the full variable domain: SQTIHQWPATLVQPVGSPLSLECTVEGTSNPNLYWYRQAAGRGLQLLFYSVGIGQISSEVPQNLSASRPQDRQFILSSKKLLLSDSGFYLCAWSKTGVQEKLFFGSGTQLSVL.

The CDR3, as DNA: TGTGCCAGCAGCATCGGGACCCAGGAGATTGTCCAAGAGACCCAGTACTTC. Its protein is CASSIGTQEIVQETQYF. V is TRBV7-2 and J is TRBJ2-5; D might be TRBD1 or TRBD2, each matching 5 bases. This CDR3 region has 17 residues. Germline CDR1 and CDR2: SGHTA and FQGNSA. Deletions cut 5 bases from V and 1 base from J, with 20 bases between. The entire variable domain, with the rest obtained from reference TRBV7-2 and TRBJ2-5, is as follows: GAGVSQSPSNKVTEKGKDVELRCDPISGHTALYWYRQSLGQGLEFLIYFQGNSAPDKSGLPSDRFSAERTGGSVSTLTIQRTQQEDSAVYLCASSIGTQEIVQETQYFGPGTRLLVL.

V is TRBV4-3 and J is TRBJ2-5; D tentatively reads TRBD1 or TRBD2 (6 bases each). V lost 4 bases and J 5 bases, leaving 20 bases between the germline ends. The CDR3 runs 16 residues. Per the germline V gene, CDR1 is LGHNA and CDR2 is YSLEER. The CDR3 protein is CASSRRGRGGWETQYF. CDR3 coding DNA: TGCGCCAGCAGCCGGAGGGGCAGGGGTGGGTGGGAGACCCAGTACTTC.

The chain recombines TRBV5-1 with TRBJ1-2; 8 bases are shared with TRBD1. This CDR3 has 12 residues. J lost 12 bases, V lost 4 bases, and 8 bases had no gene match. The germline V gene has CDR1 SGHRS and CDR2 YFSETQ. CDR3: CASSPGQGDDTF. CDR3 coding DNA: TGCGCCAGCAGCCCCGGACAGGGAGATGACACCTTC.

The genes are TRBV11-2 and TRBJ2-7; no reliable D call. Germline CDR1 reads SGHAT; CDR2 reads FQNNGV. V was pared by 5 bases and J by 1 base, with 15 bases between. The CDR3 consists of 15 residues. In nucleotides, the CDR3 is TGTGCCAGCAGCCTTCCGGACGGCGGTTCCTACGAGCAGTACTTC. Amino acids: CASSLPDGGSYEQYF.

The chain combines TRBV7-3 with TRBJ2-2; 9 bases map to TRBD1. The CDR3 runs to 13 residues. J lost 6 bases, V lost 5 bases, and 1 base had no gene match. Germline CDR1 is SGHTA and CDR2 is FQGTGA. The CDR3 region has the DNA TGTGCCAGCAGCAGACAGGGGGCCGGGGAGCTGTTTTTT. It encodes CASSRQGAGELFF. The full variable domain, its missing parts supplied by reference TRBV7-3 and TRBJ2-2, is GAGVSQTPSNKVTEKGKYVELRCDPISGHTALYWYRQSLGQGPEFLIYFQGTGAADDSGLPNDRFFAVRPEGSVSTLKIQRTERGDSAVYLCASSRQGAGELFFGEGSRLTVL.